This TCR beta chain was sequenced in a study of beta chain features in type 1 diabetes. With 3 bases clipped from V and 4 bases from J, the junction kept 4 bases outside the gene matches. CDR1 SNHLY and CDR2 FYNNEI come from the germline V gene. This CDR3 is built from 15 residues. The study's findings and limits: Shorter TCRB CDR3s, moderately but significantly so, marked every one of the four CD4+ subsets in Type 1 diabetes patients. Here, the possible influence of HLA type (on TCRB rearrangement) remained unresolved. Cells that show high TCR expression could be over-represented by cDNA sequencing.

Isolated RNA was reverse transcribed in full, so expressed TCRB transcripts were sequenced. Assay: immunoSEQ multiplex PCR; the TCRdb copy retains only in-frame clones and omits some. This table holds some 640,000 clones, roughly 13% found once. Details on this clone: Its antigen is unknown.

The sample taken for sequencing was naive CD4+ T cells from blood. This TCR was sampled from a man between 18 and 29 years old with type 1 diabetes. The chain joins TRBV2 to TRBJ1-4; TRBD1 matches at 8 bases. The CDR3 sequence is CASSELDRGNEKLFF. The CDR3 DNA reads TGTGCCAGCAGTGAGCTAGACAGGGGTAATGAAAAACTGTTTTTT. Looking up the rest from reference TRBV2 and TRBJ1-4 gives the full variable domain: EPEVTQTPSHQVTQMGQEVILRCVPISNHLYFYWYRQILGQKVEFLVSFYNNEISEKSEIFDDQFSVERPDGSNFTLKIRSTKLEDSAMYFCASSELDRGNEKLFFGSGTQLSVL.